This T cell receptor beta chain was recorded in a study of blood T cell repertoires in COVID-19. Overall study context: The United States, Italy and Spain were the sources of the acute and convalescent COVID-19 samples. From T cells, B-cell-depleted T cells, or PBMCs came the material, which was cDNA or gDNA.

Authors' analysis steps: It was from reference gene primer amplification that nucleated cell counts were estimated. This table comes from immunoSEQ multiplex PCR, and its TCRdb copy is limited to in-frame clones, with some not included. D and trimming were read from the DNA, whereas the V and J calls and clone size are those reported in that table. The data hold over 200,000 clones, with under 90% observed a single time. The V gene's germline CDR1 is ENHRY and CDR2 SYGVKD. V dropped 6 bases and J dropped 3; count of bases not matched to a gene: 11. CDR3 length: 16 amino acids. Participant reports of clinical history set cohort assignment.

Input material: PBMCs or T cells enriched from blood (not recorded which). The rearrangement joins TRBV10-3 to TRBJ1-1, with TRBD1 matching 9 bases. This sequence originates from a woman aged 30 to 39 with acute COVID-19. The CDR3, as DNA: TGTGCCATCAGCGAATGGGGACAGGGAGGACACACTGAAGCTTTCTTT. Its protein product is CAISEWGQGGHTEAFF.